This T cell receptor beta chain was captured by sequencing in a study of blood T cells in healthy people across ages. Study-level findings and limits: A strong correlation was found between TCR beta diversity and the percentage of naive T cells.

The second PCR ran about 7 to 12 cycles with a sample-barcoded 5' primer and J-beta primers. Carrying 12 random nucleotides, a template-switch adaptor labeled each individual cDNA molecule. MiXCR, applied by TCRdb to the 5' RACE reads, yields one record per CDR3 protein. The data contain 1.8 million or so distinct CDR3 sequences, about two fifths of them singletons. Germline CDR1 MDHEN, CDR2 SYDVKM. The CDR3 runs to 14 residues. The V and J ends lost 3 bases and 3 bases respectively, with 11 bases between them. This clonotype was detected only a few times. Its antigen is unidentified. Each sample yielded at least 5.5 micrograms of PBMC total RNA.

This chain connects TRBV28 to TRBJ1-2; a possible D gene is TRBD1 (5 bases). The clonotype was recovered from a human donor in good health. Sequenced sample: blood. The CDR3 DNA follows: TGTGCCAGCAGTTTTCAGGGAGGTTACTATGGCTACACCTTC. It codes for CASSFQGGYYGYTF.